This entry lists 13 T cell receptor beta chains sequenced from one sample in a study of blood T cell repertoires in COVID-19. Data came from immunoSEQ multiplex PCR; TCRdb stores just in-frame clones and leaves some out. The table includes some 300,000 clones, roughly 86% detected once. The sample taken for sequencing was PBMCs or T cells enriched from blood (not recorded which). Every receptor here comes from a woman aged 25-40 years who had recovered from COVID-19.

The chain has TRBV18 and TRBJ1-5; D remains unclear. V gave up 3 bases and J gave up 0 bases, with 9 bases separating them. The CDR3 length is 15 residues. Per the germline V gene, CDR1 is KGHSH and CDR2 is LQKENI. DNA for the CDR3: TGTGCCAGCTCACCTCGGGGAATTAGCAATCAGCCCCAGCATTTT. It codes for CASSPRGISNQPQHF.

V usage is TRBV7-8 and J usage is TRBJ1-2, with TRBD1 matching over 11 bases. Germline CDR1 reads SGHVS; CDR2 reads FQNEAQ. The CDR3 is made up of 15 amino acids. The V gene end was trimmed by 5 bases and the J gene end by 1 base; junction bases not matched to a gene: 3. CDR3 region: CASSGGTGGNYGYTF. CDR3 DNA: TGTGCCAGCAGCGGCGGGACAGGGGGTAACTATGGCTACACCTTC.

The rearrangement links TRBV13 to TRBJ2-7, with 10 bases that match TRBD2. Germline V gene sequence: CDR1 PRHDT, CDR2 FYEKMQ (reference sequence). The CDR3 covers 14 residues. The junction had 6 bases not matched to a gene; V was cut back by 1 base and J by 9 bases. In DNA form, the CDR3 reads TGTGCCAGCAGCTTAGCGGCCAGCGGGAGGGTGCAGTACTTC. Its translation: CASSLAASGRVQYF.

The chain has TRBV18 and TRBJ1-1, with 8 bases that match TRBD1. The CDR3 is made up of 17 amino acids. J lost 0 bases, V lost 1 base, and 7 bases had no gene match. From germline, CDR1 is KGHSH and CDR2 LQKENI. CDR3 in amino acids: CASSPLSGGYMNTEAFF. The CDR3 DNA sequence: TGTGCCAGCTCACCACTTTCAGGGGGCTACATGAACACTGAAGCTTTCTTT. Based on the CDR3 plus reference TRBV18 and TRBJ1-1, the full variable domain is NAGVMQNPRHLVRRRGQEARLRCSPMKGHSHVYWYRQLPEEGLKFMVYLQKENIIDESGMPKERFSAEFPKEGPSILRIQQVVRGDSAAYFCASSPLSGGYMNTEAFFGQGTRLTVV.

The chain combines TRBV20-1 with TRBJ2-3; D gene unclear. The CDR3 is 10 residues long. Per germline, CDR1 DFQATT and CDR2 SNEGSKA (reference sequence). V gave up 8 bases and J gave up 3 bases, with 6 bases separating them. The CDR3 spells CSFRTDTQYF. In DNA form, the CDR3 reads TGCAGTTTCAGGACAGATACGCAGTATTTT.

The chain recombines TRBV19 with TRBJ2-5; TRBD2 matches at 10 bases. Germline CDR1 LNHDA, CDR2 SQIVND (reference sequence). The V segment lost 3 bases and the J segment 2 bases; nucleotides outside the gene matches: 6. The CDR3 is 16 amino acids. The CDR3, as DNA: TGTGCCAGTAGTATCTGGACTAGCGGCAAACAAGAGACCCAGTACTTC. Its translation is CASSIWTSGKQETQYF.

A single count supports this clone. The genes are TRBV7-2 and TRBJ1-2; D is unresolved. This CDR3 comprises 16 residues. The V and J ends lost 5 bases and 5 bases respectively, with 21 bases between them. The germline CDR1 and CDR2 sequences are SGHTA and FQGNSA. CDR3 sequence: CASSPDVTVSAYGYTF. The CDR3 bases are TGTGCCAGCAGCCCAGACGTTACAGTGTCTGCTTATGGCTACACCTTC.

This chain connects TRBV5-1 to TRBJ2-2; D gene ambiguous. Trimming pared 1 base from V and 2 bases from J, leaving 6 bases between. The germline V gene has CDR1 SGHRS and CDR2 YFSETQ. The CDR3 consists of 14 residues. CDR3 DNA sequence: TGCGCCAGCAGCTTGTCCTTTAACACCGGGGAGCTGTTTTTT. This codes for CASSLSFNTGELFF.

The genes are TRBV4-3 and TRBJ1-5; 7 bases are shared with TRBD1. Germline assignment: CDR1 LGHNA and CDR2 YSLEER. Germline trimming cut 2 bases from V and 3 bases from J; bases unmatched to any gene: 4. There are 15 residues in the CDR3. CDR3 coding DNA: TGCGCCAGCAGCCAACGGACAGGCTCCAATCAGCCCCAGCATTTT. It specifies CASSQRTGSNQPQHF.

The chain employs TRBV9 and TRBJ2-7; no reliable D call. Germline V lookup: CDR1 SGDLS, CDR2 YYNGEE. Trimming cost V 4 bases and J 2 bases, with 13 bases left between them. The CDR3 runs to 14 residues. The CDR3 sequence is CASSLAPQPYEQYF. The DNA of the CDR3 is TGTGCCAGCAGCTTGGCCCCGCAACCCTACGAGCAGTACTTC.

CDR3 in DNA: TGTGCCAGCAGCGCTACCGACACCGGGGAGCTGTTTTTT. Its translation: CASSATDTGELFF. V usage is TRBV9 and J usage is TRBJ2-2; D gene unclear. Germline-derived CDR1 and CDR2 are SGDLS and YYNGEE. With 3 bases removed from V and 3 bases from J, the gap between germline ends came to 6 bases. This CDR3 spans 13 amino acids.

The chain joins TRBV7-9 to TRBJ2-1; 7 bases align to TRBD2. The germline V gene encodes CDR1 SEHNR and CDR2 FQNEAQ (reference sequence). The CDR3 contains 16 residues. V was pared by 3 bases and J by 2 bases, with 7 bases of the junction left unmatched. The CDR3 here is CASSFQRGSAYNEQFF. CDR3 in DNA: TGTGCCAGCAGCTTCCAGCGGGGATCGGCCTACAATGAGCAGTTCTTC.

The CDR3 sequence: CSVRPGANYGYTF. CDR3 coding DNA: TGCAGCGTGCGTCCCGGGGCTAACTATGGCTACACCTTC. The J gene is TRBJ1-2, the V gene TRBV29-1; D remains unclear. V was clipped by 6 bases and J by 0 bases, with 11 bases between them. The CDR3 extends over 13 amino acids. Germline V gives CDR1 SQVTM, CDR2 ANQGSEA.